Shown below are 12 T cell receptor beta chains from a single sample sequenced in a study of cytomegalovirus exposure and HLA in healthy donors (dated by TCRdb to about 2017). Library construction relied on the immunoSEQ multiplex PCR assay. The multiplex PCR relied on a mix of 60 forward primers for TCR Vbeta segments and 13 reverse primers for TCR Jbeta segments. Here the immuneACCESS table is served through TCRdb, limited to in-frame sequences with V and J called. Missing clones are a known gap in these copies; in checked studies unresolved V genes cover under half, and the rest lacks a known reason. The sample has roughly 120,000 clones on record, more than 60% of them singletons. About 13% of the sample is in the top ten clones. Sequenced material: PBMCs. The receptors originated from a woman aged 60-70 years in good health and CMV-seropositive.

The J gene is TRBJ1-1, the V gene TRBV30; D unresolved. Germline CDR1 and CDR2: GTSNPN and SVGIG (reference sequence). The CDR3 is 13 amino acids. V was trimmed by 0 bases and J by 3 bases, leaving 8 bases between them. CDR3 sequence reads: CAWSVRGDTEAFF. The CDR3 nucleotides are TGTGCCTGGAGTGTACGCGGCGACACTGAAGCTTTCTTT. The full variable domain, its missing parts supplied by reference TRBV30 and TRBJ1-1, is SQTIHQWPATLVQPVGSPLSLECTVEGTSNPNLYWYRQAAGRGLQLLFYSVGIGQISSEVPQNLSASRPQDRQFILSSKKLLLSDSGFYLCAWSVRGDTEAFFGQGTRLTVV.

The rearrangement uses TRBV21-1 and TRBJ1-2. TRBV21-1 constitutes a pseudogene. CDR3 length: 12 residues. For the CDR3, the DNA is TGTGCCAGCAGCAAAGGCGGCAGGGAGGACACCTTC. It is translated as CASSKGGREDTF.

This clone has more than one count but fewer than ten. The CDR3 protein is CASSSTGTGGTEAFF. The CDR3 region has the DNA TGTGCCAGCAGCTCCACCGGGACAGGGGGCACTGAAGCTTTCTTT. V and J are TRBV6-6 and TRBJ1-1, with 11 bases lining up with TRBD1. The V and J ends lost 6 bases and 4 bases, in that order; junction bases with no gene match: 7. This CDR3 has 15 amino acids. Germline lookup yields CDR1 MNHNY and CDR2 SVGAGI (reference sequence).

The gene calls are TRBV6-5 and TRBJ2-1; 13 bases agree with TRBD2. Germline values: CDR1 MNHEY, CDR2 SVGAGI. The CDR3 runs to 16 residues. Unmatched junction bases numbered 5, after V lost 3 bases and J lost 6 bases. The CDR3, as DNA: TGTGCCAGCAGTTATACTAGCGGGGGGGCTCGCAATGAGCAGTTCTTC. Translating gives CASSYTSGGARNEQFF.

The rearrangement joins TRBV28 to TRBJ1-3, with TRBD1 matching 7 bases. Losses at the gene ends were 6 bases for V and 4 bases for J; bases not matched to a gene: 15. Per germline, CDR1 MDHEN and CDR2 SYDVKM. CDR3 size: 17 residues. This chain's CDR3 is CASRSVRTGVRGNTIYF. CDR3 in DNA: TGTGCCAGCAGGTCCGTCCGAACAGGGGTTAGAGGAAACACCATATATTTT.

In its sample, this clone was seen a few times. V is TRBV5-6 and J is TRBJ2-7; 8 positions agree with TRBD2. CDR3 length: 15 amino acids. Trimming took 3 bases from V and 0 from J; bases not matched to a gene: 5. Germline-derived CDR1 and CDR2 are SGHDT and YYEEEE. The CDR3 loop reads CASSSIAGYSYEQYF. The CDR3, as DNA: TGTGCCAGCAGCTCCATAGCGGGGTACTCCTACGAGCAGTACTTC.

The genes are TRBV18 and TRBJ1-5, with TRBD1 matching over 8 bases. V was clipped by 3 bases and J by 2 bases; unmatched bases: 6. The V gene's germline CDR1 is KGHSH and CDR2 LQKENI. The CDR3 length is 16 residues. The CDR3 protein is CASSPPSGQGNQPQHF. The CDR3 bases are TGTGCCAGCTCACCTCCCTCGGGACAGGGCAATCAGCCCCAGCATTTT.

This chain connects TRBV7-3 to TRBJ2-1, with 8 bases matching TRBD2. Germline V gene data show CDR1 as SGHTA and CDR2 as FQGTGA. The CDR3 has 15 amino acids. Trimming removed 5 bases from V and 6 bases from J; junction bases left unmatched: 9. Written as DNA, the CDR3 is TGTGCCAGCAGCCTCCGACGGACTAGCCCCAATGAGCAGTTCTTC. Residues: CASSLRRTSPNEQFF.

The chain joins TRBV7-9 to TRBJ2-2; D call uncertain. CDR1 is SEHNR and CDR2 is FQNEAQ in the germline V gene (reference sequence). Deletions cut 1 base from V and 0 bases from J, with 9 bases between. The CDR3 extends over 16 amino acids. The CDR3 nucleotides are TGTGCCAGCAGCTTAGTGGCCGGAGCGAACACCGGGGAGCTGTTTTTT. Its translation is CASSLVAGANTGELFF. Complete variable domain (other parts from reference TRBV7-9 and TRBJ2-2): DTGVSQNPRHKITKRGQNVTFRCDPISEHNRLYWYRQTLGQGPEFLTYFQNEAQLEKSRLLSDRFSAERPKGSFSTLEIQRTEQGDSAMYLCASSLVAGANTGELFFGEGSRLTVL.

This chain uses TRBV11-2 with TRBJ1-3; D is unresolved. Trimming took 5 bases from V and 5 from J, leaving 13 bases between them. Germline CDR1 is SGHAT and CDR2 is FQNNGV. The CDR3 loop spans 14 amino acids. The CDR3 is CASSPPFSRNTIYF. For the CDR3, the DNA is TGTGCCAGCAGCCCCCCTTTTTCCCGAAACACCATATATTTT.

The chain links TRBV5-4 to TRBJ2-3; 7 bases line up with TRBD2. Germline values: CDR1 SGHNT, CDR2 YYREEE (reference sequence). The trim removed 1 base at V and 6 bases at J, leaving 11 bases unmatched. CDR3 length: 16 residues. The CDR3 loop is CASSLMLAESRDTQYF. The CDR3 nucleotides read TGTGCCAGCAGCTTGATGCTAGCGGAGAGTCGGGATACGCAGTATTTT.

This chain links TRBV27 with TRBJ2-7, with 11 positions matching TRBD2. Germline loops: CDR1 MNHEY, CDR2 SMNVEV (reference sequence). With 2 bases clipped from V and 4 bases from J, the junction kept 4 bases outside the gene matches. The length of the CDR3 is 15 residues. CDR3 bases: TGTGCCAGCAGTTTACTAGCGGGGGGCCAATACGAGCAGTACTTC. Translated, it gives CASSLLAGGQYEQYF.